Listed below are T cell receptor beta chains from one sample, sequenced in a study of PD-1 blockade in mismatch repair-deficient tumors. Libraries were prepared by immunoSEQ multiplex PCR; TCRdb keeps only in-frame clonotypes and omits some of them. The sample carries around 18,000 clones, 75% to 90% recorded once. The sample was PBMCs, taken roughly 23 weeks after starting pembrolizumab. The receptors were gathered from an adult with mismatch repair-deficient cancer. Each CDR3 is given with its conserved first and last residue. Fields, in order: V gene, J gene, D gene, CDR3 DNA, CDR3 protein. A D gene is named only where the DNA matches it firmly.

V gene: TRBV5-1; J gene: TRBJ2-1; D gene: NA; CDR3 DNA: TGCGCCAGCAGCTTGCTCTTCAATGAGCAGTTCTTC; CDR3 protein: CASSLLFNEQFF
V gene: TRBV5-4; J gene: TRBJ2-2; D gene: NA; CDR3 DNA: TGTGCCAGCAGCTTGGCCGCGGGGTTTGACACCGGGGAGCTGTTTTTT; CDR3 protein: CASSLAAGFDTGELFF
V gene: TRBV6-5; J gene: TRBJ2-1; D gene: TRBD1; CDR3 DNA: TGTGCCAGCACCAAGGGAAACAGGGGCGTCCATGAGCAGTTCTTC; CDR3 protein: CASTKGNRGVHEQFF
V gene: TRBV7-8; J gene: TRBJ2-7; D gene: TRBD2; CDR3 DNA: TGTGCCAGCAGCTTGACAAGCGGGAGTAGCTCCTACGAGCAGTACTTC; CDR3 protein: CASSLTSGSSSYEQYF
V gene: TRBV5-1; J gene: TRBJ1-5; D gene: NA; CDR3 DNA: TGCGCCAGCAGCTTGGGGGCAGCGGATCAGCCCCAGCATTTT; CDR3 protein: CASSLGAADQPQHF
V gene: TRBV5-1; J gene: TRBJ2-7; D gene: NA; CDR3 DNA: TGCGCCAGCAGCGGGGGCGGGGAGGGTCTCTACGAGCAGTACTTC; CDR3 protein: CASSGGGEGLYEQYF
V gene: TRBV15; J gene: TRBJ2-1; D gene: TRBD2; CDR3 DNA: TGTGCCACCACTAAGGCGGGAGGGACTGAGCAGTTCTTC; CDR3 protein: CATTKAGGTEQFF
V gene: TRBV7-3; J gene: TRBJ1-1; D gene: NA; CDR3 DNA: TGTGCCAGCAGCTTAACGGGCAGAGTGAACACTGAAGCTTTCTTT; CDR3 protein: CASSLTGRVNTEAFF
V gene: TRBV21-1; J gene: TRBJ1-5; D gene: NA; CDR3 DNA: TGTGCCAGCAGCAAATGGGACCGGGACAGGGTTTTCAATCAGCCCCAGCATTTT; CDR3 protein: CASSKWDRDRVFNQPQHF
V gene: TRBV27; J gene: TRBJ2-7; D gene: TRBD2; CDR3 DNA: TGTGCCAGCAGTTTGGGGGGGGTCGGCGAGCAGTACTTC; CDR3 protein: CASSLGGVGEQYF